The 22 T cell receptor beta chains below were found in one sample sequenced in a study of cytomegalovirus exposure and HLA in healthy donors. TCRdb's table, derived via immunoSEQ multiplex PCR, lists solely in-frame clones and lacks some. The table lists fewer than 400,000 clones, about nine tenths of them singletons. Sequences were obtained from PBMCs. The receptors shown here come from a woman under 30 in good health and CMV-seronegative.

This chain uses TRBV4-1 with TRBJ2-2; 8 nucleotides match TRBD2. CDR1 MGHRA and CDR2 YSYEKL come from the germline V gene. The CDR3 consists of 15 residues. V dropped 2 bases and J dropped 6; count of bases not matched to a gene: 5. CDR3 in amino acids: CASSQPLLAAGELFF. Written as DNA, the CDR3 is TGCGCCAGCAGCCAACCCTTACTAGCGGCCGGGGAGCTGTTTTTT.

This clone was observed a single time. The chain has TRBV4-3 and TRBJ2-7, with D tentatively TRBD1 (6 bases). The germline V and J ends were trimmed by 1 base and 3 bases, with 13 bases remaining between them. Germline values: CDR1 LGHNA, CDR2 YSLEER. The CDR3 loop spans 15 amino acids. This chain's CDR3 is CASSQGRQGLYEQYF. In DNA, the CDR3 is TGCGCCAGCAGCCAAGGGCGTCAGGGGCTCTACGAGCAGTACTTC.

The count of this clone is one. The rearrangement links TRBV9 to TRBJ2-7, with D perhaps TRBD2 (6 bases). Trimming pared 4 bases from V and 0 bases from J, leaving 17 bases between. The V gene's germline CDR1 is SGDLS and CDR2 YYNGEE. CDR3 length equals 16 residues. Here the CDR3 DNA reads TGTGCCAGCAGCCCCCGCCTGGGACTGAGCTCCTACGAGCAGTACTTC. Its protein is CASSPRLGLSSYEQYF.

The chain has TRBV5-4 and TRBJ2-3; D possibly corresponds to TRBD2 (6 bases). The germline V gene encodes CDR1 SGHNT and CDR2 YYREEE (reference sequence). V dropped 5 bases and J dropped 3 bases, with 16 bases sitting between them. The CDR3 totals 15 residues. CDR3: CASRLRDFGTDTQYF. The CDR3 DNA reads as TGTGCCAGCAGACTCCGGGACTTTGGAACAGATACGCAGTATTTT.

This chain links TRBV7-6 with TRBJ2-5; possibly TRBD1 for D (6 bases). The CDR3 contains 13 residues. The V and J ends lost 5 bases and 3 bases respectively, with 10 bases between them. Germline CDR1 reads SGHVS; CDR2 reads FNYEAQ. CDR3 sequence: CASSLRDKETQYF. CDR3 DNA sequence: TGTGCCAGCAGCCTCCGGGACAAAGAGACCCAGTACTTC.

The rearrangement joins TRBV25-1 to TRBJ2-3; TRBD2 matches 8 bases. The CDR3 contains 17 residues. V was pared by 3 bases and J by 0 bases, with 8 bases of the junction left unmatched. The germline V gene encodes CDR1 MGHDK and CDR2 SYGVNS. The CDR3 DNA reads as TGTGCCAGCAGTGACTATTATAGCGGGGTTAGCACAGATACGCAGTATTTT. It is translated as CASSDYYSGVSTDTQYF.

The J gene is TRBJ2-1, the V gene TRBV7-2; D not certain. Germline CDR1 SGHTA, CDR2 FQGNSA. V was shortened by 5 bases and J by 0 bases, with 11 bases between the two germline ends. The CDR3 totals 15 residues. The CDR3 loop is CASSPSSGSYNEQFF. In nucleotides, the CDR3 is TGTGCCAGCAGCCCCAGTTCGGGCTCCTACAATGAGCAGTTCTTC.

The chain employs TRBV18 and TRBJ2-5; D remains ambiguous. Trimming left V 3 bases short and J 2 bases short, with 13 bases between. The CDR3 length is 15 residues. Germline lookup yields CDR1 KGHSH and CDR2 LQKENI. CDR3 protein: CASSPETTGQETQYF. DNA for the CDR3: TGTGCCAGCTCACCGGAGACGACCGGGCAAGAGACCCAGTACTTC.

The chain links TRBV6-5 to TRBJ1-1; D uncertain. Germline CDR1 reads MNHEY; CDR2 reads SVGAGI. V was clipped by 1 base and J by 1 base, with 4 bases between them. The length of the CDR3 is 13 residues. CDR3 residues: CASSYYKNTEAFF. Written as DNA, the CDR3 is TGTGCCAGCAGTTACTACAAGAACACTGAAGCTTTCTTT.

In this sample, this clone turned up a few times. The chain combines TRBV13 with TRBJ2-7; D is unresolved. The CDR3 contains 14 residues. Deletions cut 3 bases from V and 2 bases from J, with 11 bases between. Germline V gene sequence: CDR1 PRHDT, CDR2 FYEKMQ (reference sequence). CDR3 nucleotide sequence: TGTGCCAGCAGCTTCTCCGGTGATCCCTACGAGCAGTACTTC. It is translated as CASSFSGDPYEQYF. The variable domain in full, with the rest retrieved from reference TRBV13 and TRBJ2-7, is AAGVIQSPRHLIKEKRETATLKCYPIPRHDTVYWYQQGPGQDPQFLISFYEKMQSDKGSIPDRFSAQQFSDYHSELNMSSLELGDSALYFCASSFSGDPYEQYFGPGTRLTVT.

The gene calls are TRBV7-3 and TRBJ2-3; 7 positions match TRBD1. J gave up 0 bases and V 0 bases, and 3 bases lay outside the gene matches. The CDR3 contains 16 residues. Per the germline V gene, CDR1 is SGHTA and CDR2 is FQGTGA. In nucleotides, the CDR3 is TGTGCCAGCAGCTTAACGGGGACAGTCAGCACAGATACGCAGTATTTT. It encodes CASSLTGTVSTDTQYF. The whole variable domain, filled in from reference TRBV7-3 and TRBJ2-3, reads GAGVSQTPSNKVTEKGKYVELRCDPISGHTALYWYRQSLGQGPEFLIYFQGTGAADDSGLPNDRFFAVRPEGSVSTLKIQRTERGDSAVYLCASSLTGTVSTDTQYFGPGTRLTVL.

CDR3 DNA: TGTGCCAGCAGCATGCAGACAGGGGCTGGAAACACCATATATTTT. It yields the protein CASSMQTGAGNTIYF. The chain employs TRBV9 and TRBJ1-3, with 8 bases fitting TRBD1. The germline CDR1 and CDR2 sequences are SGDLS and YYNGEE. V was clipped by 4 bases and J by 2 bases; unmatched bases: 5. This CDR3 region has 15 residues. Variable domain in full (rest from reference TRBV9 and TRBJ1-3): DSGVTQTPKHLITATGQRVTLRCSPRSGDLSVYWYQQSLDQGLQFLIQYYNGEERAKGNILERFSAQQFPDLHSELNLSSLELGDSALYFCASSMQTGAGNTIYFGEGSWLTVV.

This chain uses TRBV6-4 with TRBJ2-7; 11 nucleotides match TRBD2. V lost 7 bases and J lost 0; bases outside the gene matches: 2. The V gene's germline CDR1 is MRHNA and CDR2 SNTAGT. The CDR3 totals 14 residues. The CDR3 nucleotides read TGTGCCAGCACGACTAGCGGGACCTCCTACGAGCAGTACTTC. Translated: CASTTSGTSYEQYF.

The V gene is TRBV15, the J gene TRBJ2-2, with D unresolved. CDR3 length: 15 amino acids. Deletions cut 9 bases from V and 0 bases from J, with 14 bases between. CDR1 is LNHNV, CDR2 YYDKDF, per germline (reference sequence). CDR3 protein: CATQTGQANTGELFF. The CDR3 nucleotides are TGTGCCACGCAAACTGGGCAGGCGAACACCGGGGAGCTGTTTTTT.

The chain has TRBV6-5 and TRBJ1-5, with 7 positions matching TRBD1. CDR1 and CDR2 (germline): MNHEY, SVGAGI. The junction had 4 bases not matched to a gene; V was cut back by 5 bases and J by 0 bases. The CDR3 runs 15 residues. This CDR3 is CASSPGTVSNQPQHF. Here the CDR3 DNA reads TGTGCCAGCAGTCCCGGGACAGTTAGCAATCAGCCCCAGCATTTT.

The chain employs TRBV9 and TRBJ2-1; 8 bases align to TRBD2. The CDR3 has 15 residues. Trimming removed 6 bases from V and 7 bases from J; junction bases left unmatched: 12. Germline values: CDR1 SGDLS, CDR2 YYNGEE. The CDR3, as DNA: TGTGCCAGCACCCGAGCGGGAGCCGAATCTAATGAGCAGTTCTTC. Residues: CASTRAGAESNEQFF.

This chain links TRBV6-5 with TRBJ1-1; 10 bases map to TRBD1. The CDR3 has 15 amino acids. Trimming cost V 2 bases and J 5 bases; bases outside gene matches: 5. Germline lookup yields CDR1 MNHEY and CDR2 SVGAGI. The CDR3 region has the DNA TGTGCCAGCAGTTACGCGGACAGGGGGGGGACTGAAGCTTTCTTT. It is translated as CASSYADRGGTEAFF.

This chain joins TRBV7-6 and TRBJ2-1; 11 nucleotides line up with TRBD2. V shed 5 bases and J 7 bases; nucleotides not matched to a gene: 10. The germline V gene encodes CDR1 SGHVS and CDR2 FNYEAQ. This CDR3 spans 16 amino acids. CDR3 protein: CASSKLGLAGPNEQFF. The CDR3 region has the DNA TGTGCCAGCAGCAAACTCGGACTAGCGGGTCCAAATGAGCAGTTCTTC.

This chain connects TRBV29-1 to TRBJ2-3, with TRBD2 identical over 10 bases. This CDR3 region has 13 residues. V trimming: 5 bases; J trimming: 6 bases; junction bases outside the gene matches: 5. Germline V gene lookup returns CDR1 SQVTM and CDR2 ANQGSEA. The CDR3 region is CSVSGRASDTQYF. CDR3 nucleotide sequence: TGCAGCGTTAGCGGGAGGGCCTCGGATACGCAGTATTTT.

This clone is a singleton in its sample. V usage is TRBV7-2 and J usage is TRBJ1-5; 7 bases align to TRBD1. In germline, CDR1 is SGHTA, CDR2 FQGNSA. This CDR3 is 16 amino acids long. V lost 1 base and J lost 3; bases outside the gene matches: 6. The CDR3 nucleotides are TGTGCCAGCAGCTTAGTGGGGCAGGGGGACAATCAGCCCCAGCATTTT. Translating it yields CASSLVGQGDNQPQHF.

The chain has TRBV11-2 and TRBJ1-1; no reliable D call. The germline V gene has CDR1 SGHAT and CDR2 FQNNGV. Deletions cut 5 bases from V and 3 bases from J, with 16 bases between. The CDR3 contains 15 residues. The DNA for the CDR3 is TGTGCCAGCAGCACCCTGCGGGGAGTGTACACTGAAGCTTTCTTT. This gives the protein CASSTLRGVYTEAFF.

This rearrangement joins TRBV5-1 to TRBJ2-2; D is undetermined. V gave up 4 bases and J gave up 3 bases, with 7 bases separating them. CDR3 length: 13 residues. Per germline, CDR1 SGHRS and CDR2 YFSETQ. As DNA, the CDR3 is TGCGCCAGCAGCAAAGACTACACCGGGGAGCTGTTTTTT. Encoded protein: CASSKDYTGELFF.